A single sample gave rise to the 11 T cell receptor beta chains below, sequenced in a study of CD8 T cells in ankylosing spondylitis. MiXCR, run by TCRdb on the 5' RACE reads, gives a single entry per CDR3 protein. The sample records about 390,000 distinct CDR3 sequences, around 20% being singletons. Whole-study findings and limits: Seemingly distinctive of ankylosing spondylitis blood was a TCR beta motif formed by eight highly homologous variants.

Their antigens remain unidentified. The specimen was blood, either unsorted or a sorted T cell fraction (not recorded which). These receptors originate from a male donor with ankylosing spondylitis.

This chain joins TRBV15 and TRBJ2-7; 8 bases line up with TRBD1. Germline V gene data show CDR1 as LNHNV and CDR2 as YYDKDF (reference sequence). The trim removed 0 bases at V and 5 bases at J, leaving 3 bases unmatched. This CDR3 region has 14 residues. The CDR3 DNA reads as TGTGCCACCAGCAGAGAAACAGGGGGTCACGAGCAGTACTTC. Protein sequence: CATSRETGGHEQYF.

This clonotype was detected a few times. This sequence joins TRBV29-1 and TRBJ1-4; unclear D gene. V was cut by 7 bases and J by 7 bases, with 16 bases left in between. The germline CDR1 and CDR2 sequences are SQVTM and ANQGSEA. This CDR3 has 13 residues. In DNA, the CDR3 is TGCAGCGCCGAGTCCACGCAAGGTGAAAAACTGTTTTTT. This gives the protein CSAESTQGEKLFF. Full variable domain (rest looked up from reference TRBV29-1 and TRBJ1-4): SAVISQKPSRDICQRGTSLTIQCQVDSQVTMMFWYRQQPGQSLTLIATANQGSEATYESGFVIDKFPISRPNLTFSTLTVSNMSPEDSSIYLCSAESTQGEKLFFGSGTQLSVL.

The sample holds a few counts of this clonotype. CDR3 nucleotides: TGTGCCAGCAGCTTAGTCCCAGGGCTAGAGACCCAGTACTTC. Translating gives CASSLVPGLETQYF. The chain has TRBV7-9 and TRBJ2-5; possible D gene TRBD1, 5 bases. The CDR3 consists of 14 residues. Trimming cost V 1 base and J 4 bases, with 10 bases left between them. The germline V gene has CDR1 SEHNR and CDR2 FQNEAQ (reference sequence).

The CDR3 nucleotides are TGTGCCAGCAGCCTTTACAGGGGGAACGGAAACACCATATATTTT. Its protein product is CASSLYRGNGNTIYF. The rearrangement joins TRBV7-2 to TRBJ1-3; 8 nucleotides match TRBD1. The germline gives CDR1 SGHTA, CDR2 FQGNSA. The CDR3 sequence is 15 residues long. The J segment lost 4 bases and the V segment lost 5 bases, leaving 7 bases of the junction unmatched.

The V call is TRBV18, the J call TRBJ2-1, with 8 bases that match TRBD1. The germline V gene has CDR1 KGHSH and CDR2 LQKENI. The CDR3 length is 15 residues. Germline trimming cut 3 bases from V and 3 bases from J; bases unmatched to any gene: 4. Here the CDR3 reads CASSPLGQGYNEQFF. CDR3 nucleotides: TGTGCCAGCTCACCGCTCGGACAGGGCTACAATGAGCAGTTCTTC.

The chain uses TRBV5-1 and TRBJ1-1; the match to TRBD1 covers 9 bases. V was clipped by 3 bases and J by 1 base; unmatched bases: 4. CDR3 length: 15 amino acids. Per germline, CDR1 SGHRS and CDR2 YFSETQ. The CDR3 here is CASSSRDRANTEAFF. The DNA of the CDR3 is TGCGCCAGCAGCTCCCGGGACAGGGCGAACACTGAAGCTTTCTTT.

This clonotype was seen at least ten times. The V call is TRBV15, the J call TRBJ2-2; the D is unclear. This CDR3 has 14 residues. V was cut by 6 bases and J by 1 base, with 9 bases left in between. Germline V CDR1 and CDR2: LNHNV, YYDKDF (reference sequence). CDR3 protein: CATRSTGNTGELFF. The DNA of the CDR3 is TGTGCCACCAGGAGCACCGGGAACACCGGGGAGCTGTTTTTT.

This clonotype was seen more than once but under ten times. The J gene is TRBJ1-6, the V gene TRBV5-1; a weak D match, TRBD1 (6 bases). CDR1 and CDR2 from the germline V gene are SGHRS and YFSETQ. The V end lost 3 bases, the J end lost 6 bases, and 10 bases lay between the germline ends. The CDR3 is 14 residues long. The CDR3 sequence: CASSYREGNSPLHF. In DNA, the CDR3 is TGCGCCAGCAGCTACAGGGAGGGTAATTCACCCCTCCACTTT.

Only a few counts were recorded for this clonotype. The V and J genes are TRBV2 and TRBJ1-1; D is perhaps TRBD1 (5 bases). Germline lookup yields CDR1 SNHLY and CDR2 FYNNEI. The length of the CDR3 is 14 residues. Deletions cut 6 bases from V and 5 bases from J, with 16 bases between. CDR3 protein: CASSQTVQTTEAFF. The CDR3 DNA follows: TGTGCCAGCAGCCAGACAGTTCAAACAACTGAAGCTTTCTTT.

This rearrangement joins TRBV29-1 to TRBJ2-2, with 10 bases fitting TRBD1. The CDR3 is 16 residues long. Germline assignment: CDR1 SQVTM and CDR2 ANQGSEA. V lost 1 base and J lost 4; bases outside the gene matches: 6. CDR3 nucleotides: TGCAGCGTTGAAGGGGGGGGACAGGGGCCCACCGGGGAGCTGTTTTTT. Translated, it gives CSVEGGGQGPTGELFF.

This clonotype was observed at least ten times. The V and J genes are TRBV5-6 and TRBJ2-5; D gene uncertain. Looked up from germline, CDR1 is SGHDT and CDR2 is YYEEEE. The CDR3 consists of 14 residues. Trimming cost V 1 base and J 2 bases, with 9 bases left between them. In DNA form, the CDR3 reads TGTGCCAGCAGCTTGTATTCAGTACAAGAGACCCAGTACTTC. Amino acid sequence: CASSLYSVQETQYF.